A single sample gave rise to the 29 T cell receptor beta chains below, sequenced in a study of PD-L1 blockade in urothelial cancer. Regarding time point: pretreatment peripheral blood. Clones were sequenced by immunoSEQ multiplex PCR, and TCRdb holds only the in-frame ones, with some missing. This sample yields more than 40,000 clones, of which roughly four fifths are seen a single time; more than 1.5% belongs to the top ten. This specimen was PBMCs, taken around atezolizumab (anti-PD-L1) treatment. The source of these receptors is a man between 45 and 60 years old with urothelial cancer.

The genes are TRBV9 and TRBJ2-1, with 8 bases matching TRBD2. Germline CDR1 and CDR2: SGDLS and YYNGEE. V shed 4 bases and J 9 bases; nucleotides not matched to a gene: 12. CDR3 length equals 15 residues. The DNA for the CDR3 is TGTGCCAGCAGCCCGCGAGCGGGAGAAAGGGGTGAGCAGTTCTTC. The encoded protein is CASSPRAGERGEQFF. Full variable domain (outside the CDR3, taken from reference TRBV9 and TRBJ2-1): DSGVTQTPKHLITATGQRVTLRCSPRSGDLSVYWYQQSLDQGLQFLIQYYNGEERAKGNILERFSAQQFPDLHSELNLSSLELGDSALYFCASSPRAGERGEQFFGPGTRLTVL.

This chain uses TRBV6-6 with TRBJ2-1, with 8 nucleotides matching TRBD1. J lost 9 bases, V lost 3 bases, and 7 bases had no gene match. From germline, CDR1 is MNHNY and CDR2 SVGAGI (reference sequence). This CDR3 has 14 amino acids. As DNA, the CDR3 is TGTGCCAGCAGTTATCGGGCAGGGGGCGCTGAGCAGTTCTTC. Translation gives CASSYRAGGAEQFF.

This clone counts as medium-sized (0.01 to 0.1%). The rearrangement links TRBV5-1 to TRBJ2-1, with 10 bases identical to TRBD2. Germline V gene data show CDR1 as SGHRS and CDR2 as YFSETQ. The CDR3 extends over 16 amino acids. J was trimmed by 8 bases and V by 0 bases; bases with no gene match: 8. In DNA, the CDR3 is TGCGCCAGCAGCTTGGGGACTAGCGGCTATATTGATGAGCAGTTCTTC. It specifies CASSLGTSGYIDEQFF.

This clone was recorded a few times. The chain couples TRBV6-5 to TRBJ2-5; D gene uncertain. The germline V and J ends were trimmed by 8 bases and 2 bases, with 6 bases remaining between them. Germline values: CDR1 MNHEY, CDR2 SVGAGI. The CDR3 is made up of 11 amino acids. CDR3: CASGRQETQYF. The CDR3 nucleotides read TGTGCCAGCGGCAGGCAAGAGACCCAGTACTTC.

The chain is built from TRBV7-9 and TRBJ1-1; tentative D call: TRBD1 (6 bases). With 10 bases removed from V and 3 bases from J, the gap between germline ends came to 24 bases. This CDR3 comprises 16 residues. Germline CDR1 is SEHNR and CDR2 is FQNEAQ (reference sequence). CDR3 sequence (DNA): TGTGCCACCCTGATTAGGGGGGGGCAGGAGGACACTGAAGCTTTCTTT. This translates into CATLIRGGQEDTEAFF.

The V and J genes are TRBV4-1 and TRBJ2-3, with a possible D match to TRBD2 (5 bases). The CDR3 consists of 15 residues. Germline lookup yields CDR1 MGHRA and CDR2 YSYEKL. Deletions cut 4 bases from V and 2 bases from J, with 13 bases between. The CDR3 is CASSRPLRDTDTQYF. In nucleotides, the CDR3 is TGCGCCAGCAGCCGCCCATTGAGGGACACAGATACGCAGTATTTT.

J is TRBJ2-1 and V is TRBV2; D might be TRBD2 (6 bases). V lost 4 bases, J lost 8 bases, and 15 bases lay in between. The V gene's germline CDR1 is SNHLY and CDR2 FYNNEI. CDR3 size: 14 residues. CDR3 protein: CASSAASARDEQFF. The DNA for the CDR3 is TGTGCCAGCAGTGCGGCTAGCGCTCGGGATGAGCAGTTCTTC.

The V and J genes are TRBV5-1 and TRBJ1-2, with 9 bases matching TRBD1. The V gene's germline CDR1 is SGHRS and CDR2 YFSETQ. The CDR3 sequence is 15 residues long. V lost 5 bases to trimming and J lost 2 bases; unmatched junction nucleotides: 7. The CDR3 sequence is CASRMGQGLNYGYTF. CDR3 nucleotides: TGCGCCAGCAGGATGGGACAGGGCCTAAACTATGGCTACACCTTC.

This rearrangement joins TRBV7-8 to TRBJ1-5; TRBD1 agrees at 7 bases. CDR1 SGHVS and CDR2 FQNEAQ come from the germline V gene. CDR3 size: 17 residues. The junction had 10 bases not matched to a gene; V was cut back by 1 base and J by 4 bases. The CDR3: CASSLGDRERRNQPQHF. DNA for the CDR3: TGTGCCAGCAGCTTAGGAGACAGGGAACGGCGGAATCAGCCCCAGCATTTT.

V usage is TRBV5-1 and J usage is TRBJ1-5, with 9 bases aligning to TRBD1. J gave up 8 bases and V 4 bases, and 4 bases lay outside the gene matches. The CDR3 is 13 amino acids. Germline CDR1 SGHRS, CDR2 YFSETQ. CDR3 loop: CASSPTGGEPQHF. For the CDR3, the DNA is TGCGCCAGCAGCCCGACAGGGGGGGAGCCCCAGCATTTT.

This clone was counted a single time. The gene calls are TRBV30 and TRBJ2-1, with a possible D match to TRBD2 (5 bases). Per the germline V gene, CDR1 is GTSNPN and CDR2 is SVGIG (reference sequence). Between the trimmed V and J ends, which lost 1 base and 7 bases, there was a span of 17 bases. The CDR3 consists of 15 residues. This chain's CDR3 is CAWSDDGKYENEQFF. The CDR3 DNA reads TGTGCCTGGAGTGATGACGGGAAGTACGAGAATGAGCAGTTCTTC.

The chain has TRBV5-1 and TRBJ2-2; maybe TRBD2 (7 bases). Germline V gene lookup returns CDR1 SGHRS and CDR2 YFSETQ. Trimming took off 3 bases at V and 3 bases at J, with 15 bases between the two ends. The CDR3 runs to 16 residues. CDR3 loop: CASSSLNGGHTGELFF. CDR3 nucleotides: TGCGCCAGCAGCTCACTAAACGGGGGGCACACCGGGGAGCTGTTTTTT. Variable domain in full (rest from reference TRBV5-1 and TRBJ2-2): KAGVTQTPRYLIKTRGQQVTLSCSPISGHRSVSWYQQTPGQGLQFLFEYFSETQRNKGNFPGRFSGRQFSNSRSEMNVSTLELGDSALYLCASSSLNGGHTGELFFGEGSRLTVL.

CDR3 nucleotides: TGTGCCAGCAGCCCGGGACAGGGTGGCACGAATGAGCAGTTCTTC. It specifies CASSPGQGGTNEQFF. This rearrangement joins TRBV2 to TRBJ2-1, with TRBD1 identical over 9 bases. From germline, CDR1 is SNHLY and CDR2 FYNNEI. This CDR3 has 15 residues. With V trimmed by 6 bases and J by 7 bases, 10 bases remained unmatched.

CDR3 sequence: CASSEGRANYGYTF. CDR3 nucleotides: TGTGCCAGCAGTGAAGGGAGAGCTAACTATGGCTACACCTTC. The chain has TRBV6-1 and TRBJ1-2; the D is unclear. The V end was cut by 1 base, the J end by 0 bases, with 6 bases between. The germline gives CDR1 MNHNS, CDR2 SASEGT. The CDR3 totals 14 residues.

V is TRBV6-5 and J is TRBJ2-5; 7 bases fit TRBD1. This CDR3 has 16 residues. V was pared by 4 bases and J by 1 base, with 9 bases of the junction left unmatched. Germline loops: CDR1 MNHEY, CDR2 SVGAGI. CDR3 coding DNA: TGTGCCAGCAGTTTAACACAGGGGCTGGCCCAAGAGACCCAGTACTTC. It is translated as CASSLTQGLAQETQYF.

The CDR3: CASSLVSDTPSRNTEAFF. CDR3 nucleotides: TGTGCCAGCAGCTTAGTGAGTGACACTCCTAGCCGGAACACTGAAGCTTTCTTT. The V gene is TRBV11-2, the J gene TRBJ1-1; D call uncertain. Trimming left V 1 base short and J 1 base short, with 19 bases between. The CDR3 is 18 residues long. Germline V gene sequence: CDR1 SGHAT, CDR2 FQNNGV. Full variable domain (outside the CDR3, taken from reference TRBV11-2 and TRBJ1-1): EAGVAQSPRYKIIEKRQSVAFWCNPISGHATLYWYQQILGQGPKLLIQFQNNGVVDDSQLPKDRFSAERLKGVDSTLKIQPAKLEDSAVYLCASSLVSDTPSRNTEAFFGQGTRLTVV.

This chain uses TRBV4-1 with TRBJ2-5, with D unresolved. Trimming took 1 base from V and 1 from J, leaving 10 bases between them. From germline, CDR1 is MGHRA and CDR2 YSYEKL. The CDR3 loop spans 15 amino acids. This CDR3 is CASSQVGPGQETQYF. In nucleotides, the CDR3 is TGCGCCAGCAGCCAAGTTGGGCCTGGCCAAGAGACCCAGTACTTC.

This clone has a single count. This sequence joins TRBV19 and TRBJ1-3; D possibly corresponds to TRBD1 (5 bases). The germline gives CDR1 LNHDA, CDR2 SQIVND (reference sequence). CDR3 size: 14 residues. The V end was cut by 8 bases, the J end by 1 base, with 12 bases between. The CDR3 loop is CASAQSGSGNTIYF. The CDR3 bases are TGTGCCAGTGCGCAATCAGGGTCTGGAAACACCATATATTTT.

V is TRBV19 and J is TRBJ2-3; 8 bases match TRBD2. Germline-derived CDR1 and CDR2 are LNHDA and SQIVND (reference sequence). The CDR3 is made up of 16 amino acids. V gave up 1 base and J gave up 4 bases; unmatched junction bases: 7. The CDR3 region has the DNA TGTGCCAGTAGTATAGTCAGCGGGAGCTACGCAGATACGCAGTATTTT. It yields the protein CASSIVSGSYADTQYF.

This sequence joins TRBV2 and TRBJ2-2; possibly TRBD2 for D (5 bases). CDR1 and CDR2 (germline): SNHLY, FYNNEI. CDR3 length: 17 amino acids. V lost 1 base to trimming and J lost 5 bases, with 17 bases between them. CDR3 coding DNA: TGTGCCAGCAGTGAAGGGCCCTCCGGGGTTCGGACCGGGGAGCTGTTTTTT. Its protein product is CASSEGPSGVRTGELFF.

V is TRBV2 and J is TRBJ2-7, with 7 bases matching TRBD1. V was pared by 4 bases and J by 5 bases, with 2 bases of the junction left unmatched. The germline V gene has CDR1 SNHLY and CDR2 FYNNEI. The CDR3 length is 12 residues. As DNA, the CDR3 is TGTGCCAGCAGTGTGACAGGGAACGAGCAGTACGTC. It yields the protein CASSVTGNEQYV.

The chain employs TRBV9 and TRBJ1-1, with unresolved D. The V end was cut by 4 bases, the J end by 4 bases, with 11 bases between. From germline, CDR1 is SGDLS and CDR2 YYNGEE. This CDR3 is 13 amino acids long. The CDR3 region has the DNA TGTGCCAGCAGCCTCGTACGGGGCACTGAAGCTTTCTTT. Protein sequence: CASSLVRGTEAFF.

The chain carries TRBV9 and TRBJ1-1; D gene unclear. Trimming took 0 bases from V and 1 from J, leaving 10 bases between them. CDR3 length: 15 residues. CDR1 is SGDLS, CDR2 YYNGEE, per germline. The CDR3 loop reads CASSVDPRANTEAFF. The DNA for the CDR3 is TGTGCCAGCAGCGTAGATCCCCGAGCGAACACTGAAGCTTTCTTT.

Only a few counts were recorded for this clone. The V and J genes are TRBV9 and TRBJ2-7, with 7 bases lining up with TRBD1. This CDR3 contains 15 residues. V trimming: 4 bases; J trimming: 6 bases; junction bases outside the gene matches: 13. Germline V CDR1 and CDR2: SGDLS, YYNGEE. The CDR3 loop reads CASSIRQGLGTEQYF. For the CDR3, the DNA is TGTGCCAGCAGCATACGACAGGGTTTGGGTACCGAGCAGTACTTC.

In DNA form, the CDR3 reads TGCGCCAGCAGCCAAGGACTAGCGGGATACAATGAGCAGTTCTTC. Protein product: CASSQGLAGYNEQFF. The chain is built from TRBV4-1 and TRBJ2-1; 11 positions match TRBD2. The CDR3 contains 15 residues. Germline V gene lookup returns CDR1 MGHRA and CDR2 YSYEKL. Trimming cost V 1 base and J 4 bases; bases outside gene matches: 0.

The chain uses TRBV9 and TRBJ1-2; tentative D call: TRBD1 (6 bases). The ends were cut back, 5 bases at V and 5 bases at J, with 19 bases in the middle. Germline lookup yields CDR1 SGDLS and CDR2 YYNGEE. The CDR3 extends over 15 amino acids. In nucleotides, the CDR3 is TGTGCCAGCAGGCGGGGAGGGGGGGTCTTTTATGGCTACACCTTC. The encoded protein is CASRRGGGVFYGYTF.

The chain uses TRBV7-9 and TRBJ2-3, with TRBD2 identical over 7 bases. Germline trimming cut 3 bases from V and 1 base from J; bases unmatched to any gene: 1. The CDR3 consists of 14 residues. Per the germline V gene, CDR1 is SEHNR and CDR2 is FQNEAQ (reference sequence). CDR3 coding DNA: TGTGCCAGCAGCTTGAGCGGGGGCACAGATACGCAGTATTTT. Encoded protein: CASSLSGGTDTQYF. The whole variable domain, filled in from reference TRBV7-9 and TRBJ2-3, reads DTGVSQNPRHKITKRGQNVTFRCDPISEHNRLYWYRQTLGQGPEFLTYFQNEAQLEKSRLLSDRFSAERPKGSFSTLEIQRTEQGDSAMYLCASSLSGGTDTQYFGPGTRLTVL.

This chain uses TRBV2 with TRBJ2-1; TRBD2 aligns across 7 bases. V shed 3 bases, J shed 5 bases, and the junction held 4 bases outside the gene matches. CDR1 and CDR2 from the germline V gene are SNHLY and FYNNEI. CDR3 length equals 14 residues. The CDR3 bases are TGTGCCAGCAGTGATAGACTAGCCCACAATGAGCAGTTCTTC. It specifies CASSDRLAHNEQFF.

The chain combines TRBV27 with TRBJ1-2, with D possibly TRBD1 on 5 matching bases. Germline CDR1 MNHEY, CDR2 SMNVEV (reference sequence). CDR3 size: 17 residues. Trimming took 6 bases from V and 0 from J, leaving 20 bases between them. CDR3 residues: CASSPTLTGVPNYGYTF. The CDR3 bases are TGTGCCAGCAGCCCCACCCTCACAGGAGTCCCTAACTATGGCTACACCTTC.